The 6 T cell receptor beta chains in this list originate from one sample, sequenced in a study of blood T cells in healthy people across ages. Together with a sample-barcoded 5' primer, a J-beta primer mix was included in a second PCR lasting roughly 6 to 12 cycles. TCRdb re-called the 5' RACE reads with MiXCR, one entry per CDR3 protein. Found here are about 570,000 distinct CDR3 sequences, 25% to 30% of them singletons; the top ten hold around 18%. Sequencing was performed on blood. The source is a woman in her sixties or seventies in good health.

V gene TRBV5-1 combines with J gene TRBJ1-1; TRBD1 might be the D (5 bases). CDR1 and CDR2 (germline): SGHRS, YFSETQ. Trimming stripped 3 bases from V and 5 bases from J, with 17 bases between. This CDR3 is built from 15 residues. Here the CDR3 reads CASSWGGTARTEAFF. CDR3 in DNA: TGCGCCAGCAGCTGGGGGGGAACAGCGAGGACTGAAGCTTTCTTT.

This clonotype appeared a few times. The rearrangement joins TRBV9 to TRBJ2-7, with 8 bases identical to TRBD1. The CDR3 loop spans 14 amino acids. The ends lost 5 bases at V and 6 bases at J; junction bases unmatched: 10. CDR1 SGDLS and CDR2 YYNGEE come from the germline V gene. CDR3 sequence reads: CASSLTGDSGEQYF. As DNA, the CDR3 is TGTGCCAGCAGTTTGACAGGGGATTCGGGCGAGCAGTACTTC.

Only a few counts were recorded for this clonotype. The chain uses TRBV20-1 and TRBJ2-5, with D hard to call. The CDR3 runs 13 residues. Between the trimmed V and J ends, which lost 3 bases and 0 bases, there was a span of 8 bases. Germline V gene sequence: CDR1 DFQATT, CDR2 SNEGSKA (reference sequence). CDR3 nucleotides: TGCAGTGCTAGTAGGTCGTACCAAGAGACCCAGTACTTC. As protein: CSASRSYQETQYF.

This clonotype was recorded a few times. This chain links TRBV18 with TRBJ1-2; 11 nucleotides agree with TRBD1. The CDR3 has 14 residues. Germline trimming cut 3 bases from V and 7 bases from J; bases unmatched to any gene: 4. CDR1 and CDR2 (germline): KGHSH, LQKENI. CDR3 coding DNA: TGTGCCAGCTCACCGGACAGGGGGCTTGTTGGCTACACCTTC. The encoded protein is CASSPDRGLVGYTF.

The chain links TRBV7-9 to TRBJ1-2, with TRBD1 matching 8 bases. Trimming cost V 7 bases and J 7 bases; bases outside gene matches: 8. The CDR3 runs 13 residues. Germline CDR1 reads SEHNR; CDR2 reads FQNEAQ (reference sequence). This CDR3 reads CASNRQGAGGYTF. For the CDR3, the DNA is TGTGCCAGCAATAGGCAGGGGGCTGGTGGCTACACCTTC.

The J gene is TRBJ1-1, the V gene TRBV29-1, with no clear D. From germline, CDR1 is SQVTM and CDR2 ANQGSEA. V lost 7 bases to trimming and J lost 0 bases, with 9 bases between them. This CDR3 is built from 12 residues. The CDR3 sequence: CSAATVNTEAFF. DNA of the CDR3: TGCAGCGCCGCTACAGTGAACACTGAAGCTTTCTTT.